The text below deals with one TCR beta chain. Original handling: The authors estimated nucleated cell counts from reference gene primer amplification. Clones were read by immunoSEQ multiplex PCR, and TCRdb kept only the in-frame ones, dropping some. Clone size and V and J calls were adopted from that table, with D and trimming inferred from the DNA. The sample comprises roughly 140,000 clones, 70% to 85% of which are singletons, and roughly 10% rests with the top ten. The data were taken from a study of blood T cell repertoires in COVID-19. Study overall: COVID-19 samples, acute and convalescent, were from the United States, Italy and Spain. From T cells, B-cell-depleted T cells, or PBMCs came the material, which was cDNA or gDNA.

The CDR3 has 14 amino acids. Germline lookup yields CDR1 SEHNR and CDR2 FQNEAQ (reference sequence). V shed 5 bases and J shed 1 base, with 11 bases lying between them. The chain is built from TRBV7-9 and TRBJ1-1, with a weak D call TRBD1 (6 bases). What was sequenced was peripheral blood. The receptor's source is a man in his 60s with active or convalescent COVID-19. The CDR3, as DNA: TGTGCCAGCAGCCAGGGGCAGAAGAACACTGAAGCTTTCTTT. This sequence encodes CASSQGQKNTEAFF. Filled out from reference TRBV7-9 and TRBJ1-1, the complete variable domain reads DTGVSQNPRHKITKRGQNVTFRCDPISEHNRLYWYRQTLGQGPEFLTYFQNEAQLEKSRLLSDRFSAERPKGSFSTLEIQRTEQGDSAMYLCASSQGQKNTEAFFGQGTRLTVV.